The 27 T cell receptor beta chains below all came from one sample that was sequenced in a study of blood T cell repertoires in COVID-19. Method: immunoSEQ multiplex PCR; TCRdb's copy keeps in-frame clones and lacks some. The repertoire holds 90,000 to 120,000 clones, with 80% as singletons. Sequencing input: peripheral blood. The receptor source for this set is a man aged 65-85 years with acute or convalescent COVID-19.

The CDR3 loop reads CASSQESGGGYEQYF. CDR3 nucleotide sequence: TGTGCCAGCAGCCAAGAGAGCGGGGGGGGGTACGAGCAGTACTTC. V is TRBV4-2 and J is TRBJ2-7; 10 bases are shared with TRBD2. From germline, CDR1 is LGHNA and CDR2 YNFKEQ. V lost 0 bases to trimming and J lost 4 bases; unmatched junction nucleotides: 3. The CDR3 covers 15 residues.

V and J are TRBV7-3 and TRBJ2-2; 10 nucleotides align to TRBD1. The V and J ends lost 6 bases and 4 bases, in that order; junction bases with no gene match: 11. CDR3 length: 17 residues. The germline gives CDR1 SGHTA, CDR2 FQGTGA. The DNA of the CDR3 is TGTGCCAGCAGATTTTCCGGGACAGGGGTGAGCACCGGGGAGCTGTTTTTT. This gives the protein CASRFSGTGVSTGELFF.

The genes are TRBV6-4 and TRBJ2-3; 9 bases line up with TRBD2. Germline trimming cut 5 bases from V and 1 base from J; bases unmatched to any gene: 4. CDR1 MRHNA and CDR2 SNTAGT come from the germline V gene. This CDR3 is 15 amino acids long. The CDR3 sequence: CASSPSGARTDTQYF. CDR3 nucleotides: TGTGCCAGCAGTCCTAGCGGGGCCCGCACAGATACGCAGTATTTT.

The chain uses TRBV4-1 and TRBJ2-3; D not resolved. The germline V gene encodes CDR1 MGHRA and CDR2 YSYEKL. V lost 0 bases to trimming and J lost 1 base, with 14 bases between them. This CDR3 spans 17 amino acids. CDR3 bases: TGCGCCAGCAGCCAAGAGTCCTCCCTAACTCGCACAGATACGCAGTATTTT. Translated: CASSQESSLTRTDTQYF.

J is TRBJ1-3 and V is TRBV5-1; 9 bases line up with TRBD1. V trimming: 0 bases; J trimming: 3 bases; junction bases outside the gene matches: 4. The CDR3 extends over 16 amino acids. Germline V gene sequence: CDR1 SGHRS, CDR2 YFSETQ. Here the CDR3 DNA reads TGCGCCAGCAGCTTGGCCGGACAGGGGCTTGGAAACACCATATATTTT. This encodes CASSLAGQGLGNTIYF.

The chain combines TRBV12-3 or TRBV12-4 with TRBJ1-1; D is possibly TRBD1 (5 bases). The CDR3 consists of 12 residues. The V gene lost 5 bases and the J gene lost 5 bases, with 9 bases spanning the gap. The CDR3 protein is CASSPGVTEAFF. DNA for the CDR3: TGTGCCAGCAGTCCGGGGGTTACTGAAGCTTTCTTT.

V is TRBV19 and J is TRBJ1-5, with TRBD1 identical over 8 bases. The CDR3 extends over 15 amino acids. CDR1 and CDR2 from the germline V gene are LNHDA and SQIVND (reference sequence). J was trimmed by 7 bases and V by 7 bases; bases with no gene match: 12. The CDR3 DNA follows: TGTGCCAGTATTCAGTCGCAGGGGGCGAGACAGCCCCAGCATTTT. Protein sequence: CASIQSQGARQPQHF.

V is TRBV5-1 and J is TRBJ2-3, with 7 bases matching TRBD1. Per the germline V gene, CDR1 is SGHRS and CDR2 is YFSETQ. The CDR3 length is 14 residues. With 7 bases clipped from V and 1 base from J, the junction kept 6 bases outside the gene matches. In DNA form, the CDR3 reads TGCGCCAGCCAGACAGGGAGCGGCACAGATACGCAGTATTTT. Encoded protein: CASQTGSGTDTQYF.

The V and J genes are TRBV6-5 and TRBJ2-2; no clear D gene. V gave up 7 bases and J gave up 0 bases, with 6 bases separating them. There are 13 residues in the CDR3. CDR1 MNHEY and CDR2 SVGAGI come from the germline V gene. CDR3 bases: TGTGCCAGCAAGGCGGCGAACACCGGGGAGCTGTTTTTT. This codes for CASKAANTGELFF.

The V and J genes are TRBV10-1 and TRBJ1-1; D ambiguous. Germline CDR1 is WNHNN and CDR2 is SYGVQD (reference sequence). The CDR3 runs to 13 residues. V dropped 4 bases and J dropped 1 base, with 7 bases sitting between them. As DNA, the CDR3 is TGCGCCAGCAGTGTAACCGGGAACACTGAAGCTTTCTTT. Protein: CASSVTGNTEAFF.

This clone was counted a single time. The rearrangement joins TRBV5-8 to TRBJ2-7; D is possibly TRBD1 (6 bases). The CDR3 has 13 amino acids. Germline V gives CDR1 SGHTS, CDR2 YDEGEE. The V and J ends lost 0 bases and 5 bases respectively, with 9 bases between them. CDR3 loop: CASSLGQGNEQYF. The CDR3 nucleotides are TGTGCCAGCAGCTTGGGTCAGGGGAACGAGCAGTACTTC.

This chain uses TRBV6-6 with TRBJ2-7, with 8 bases matching TRBD1. This CDR3 has 15 amino acids. The trim removed 0 bases at V and 5 bases at J, leaving 6 bases unmatched. Germline V CDR1 and CDR2: MNHNY, SVGAGI (reference sequence). The CDR3 sequence: CASSYSDRAANEQYF. The CDR3 bases are TGTGCCAGCAGTTACTCGGACAGGGCGGCCAACGAGCAGTACTTC.

The chain carries TRBV9 and TRBJ1-1; 8 bases line up with TRBD1. V gave up 4 bases and J gave up 1 base; unmatched junction bases: 6. Germline V gene sequence: CDR1 SGDLS, CDR2 YYNGEE. The CDR3 covers 15 residues. CDR3 residues: CASSSGQDGNTEAFF. CDR3 DNA sequence: TGTGCCAGCAGCTCGGGACAGGACGGGAACACTGAAGCTTTCTTT.

This sequence joins TRBV7-2 and TRBJ2-7, with D maybe TRBD1 (5 bases). The CDR3 is made up of 14 amino acids. Germline values: CDR1 SGHTA, CDR2 FQGNSA. Trimming cost V 8 bases and J 4 bases, with 18 bases left between them. The CDR3 sequence: CASGRLIGEYEQYF. The CDR3, as DNA: TGTGCCAGCGGTAGACTTATAGGGGAATACGAGCAGTACTTC.

The chain carries TRBV7-2 and TRBJ1-1; the match to TRBD1 covers 8 bases. This CDR3 region has 15 residues. V shed 5 bases, J shed 3 bases, and the junction held 8 bases outside the gene matches. CDR1 and CDR2 from the germline V gene are SGHTA and FQGNSA. CDR3 DNA sequence: TGTGCCAGCAGCGCCGGACAGGGCGCCTACACTGAAGCTTTCTTT. This codes for CASSAGQGAYTEAFF.

This clone appeared once. The chain links TRBV5-1 to TRBJ1-2, with TRBD1 identical over 7 bases. Germline CDR1 SGHRS, CDR2 YFSETQ. This CDR3 comprises 15 residues. J was trimmed by 3 bases and V by 2 bases; bases with no gene match: 7. CDR3 amino acids: CASSLGGGGDYGYTF. CDR3 bases: TGCGCCAGCAGCTTAGGGGGCGGTGGGGACTATGGCTACACCTTC.

This clone was detected once. The rearrangement joins TRBV4-3 to TRBJ2-6, with D possibly TRBD1 on 6 matching bases. V lost 0 bases, J lost 3 bases, and 21 bases lay in between. The CDR3 sequence is 20 residues long. The V gene's germline CDR1 is LGHNA and CDR2 YSLEER. The CDR3 DNA is TGCGCCAGCAGCCAAGATGATCTGGGGGCCTTATCTTTTGGGGCCAACGTCCTGACTTTC. This sequence encodes CASSQDDLGALSFGANVLTF.

The chain joins TRBV7-3 to TRBJ1-1; D is undetermined. Germline values: CDR1 SGHTA, CDR2 FQGTGA. The CDR3 sequence is 14 residues long. V was pared by 7 bases and J by 3 bases, with 15 bases between. CDR3 in amino acids: CASTIHSGDTEAFF. CDR3 nucleotides: TGTGCCAGCACCATCCACAGTGGCGACACTGAAGCTTTCTTT.

The V call is TRBV18, the J call TRBJ2-5; a weak D match, TRBD1 (6 bases). This CDR3 has 13 amino acids. CDR1 KGHSH and CDR2 LQKENI come from the germline V gene. The ends were cut back, 4 bases at V and 2 bases at J, with 8 bases in the middle. The CDR3: CASSRTAQETQYF. The CDR3 bases are TGTGCCAGCTCACGGACAGCACAAGAGACCCAGTACTTC.

The gene calls are TRBV3-1 (or the pseudogene TRBV3-2) and TRBJ1-6, with D hard to call. Between the trimmed V and J ends, which lost 6 bases and 9 bases, there was a span of 15 bases. CDR3 length: 14 amino acids. Germline CDR1 and CDR2: LGHDT and YNNKEL (reference sequence). This chain's CDR3 is CASSRDVSGSPLHF. In nucleotides, the CDR3 is TGTGCCAGCAGTCGGGATGTCTCGGGTTCACCCCTCCACTTT.

The chain employs TRBV11-2 and TRBJ2-3; 9 bases fit TRBD2. Unmatched junction bases numbered 2, after V lost 5 bases and J lost 5 bases. CDR1 is SGHAT, CDR2 FQNNGV, per germline. The CDR3 is made up of 13 amino acids. The CDR3 loop is CASSLSGGDTQYF. CDR3 DNA: TGTGCCAGCAGCCTTAGCGGGGGAGATACGCAGTATTTT.

The chain joins TRBV15 to TRBJ1-2, with D possibly TRBD1 on 6 matching bases. The CDR3 loop spans 14 amino acids. V lost 6 bases and J lost 2, with 13 bases in between. The germline V gene encodes CDR1 LNHNV and CDR2 YYDKDF (reference sequence). The CDR3 protein is CATRRAGTNYGYTF. In DNA form, the CDR3 reads TGTGCCACCAGGAGGGCAGGGACAAACTATGGCTACACCTTC.

The V gene is TRBV7-9, the J gene TRBJ1-3, with 7 bases identical to TRBD1. The length of the CDR3 is 15 residues. Losses at the gene ends were 5 bases for V and 0 bases for J; bases not matched to a gene: 4. CDR1 and CDR2 (germline): SEHNR, FQNEAQ (reference sequence). The CDR3 sequence is CASSLRDSSGNTIYF. The CDR3 DNA is TGTGCCAGCAGCCTCCGGGACAGCTCTGGAAACACCATATATTTT.

V usage is TRBV5-6 and J usage is TRBJ1-4; no firm D call. CDR1 is SGHDT and CDR2 is YYEEEE in the germline V gene. CDR3 length: 13 amino acids. V was cut by 0 bases and J by 7 bases, with 7 bases left in between. CDR3 in amino acids: CASSLGQFEKLFF. CDR3 sequence (DNA): TGTGCCAGCAGCTTGGGACAATTTGAAAAACTGTTTTTT.

The chain combines TRBV5-1 with TRBJ2-1; D possibly corresponds to TRBD1 (5 bases). The germline gives CDR1 SGHRS, CDR2 YFSETQ. Trimming took off 0 bases at V and 3 bases at J, with 13 bases between the two ends. The CDR3 sequence is 16 residues long. CDR3 protein: CASSLVSGQDYNEQFF. Here the CDR3 DNA reads TGCGCCAGCAGCTTGGTTTCCGGACAAGACTACAATGAGCAGTTCTTC.

The chain combines TRBV15 with TRBJ1-5; weak D call: TRBD1 (6 bases). Trimming removed 3 bases at V and 6 bases at J, with 18 bases between. This CDR3 region has 16 residues. CDR1 and CDR2 from the germline V gene are LNHNV and YYDKDF (reference sequence). CDR3 sequence: CATSRPGGGAIQPQHF. CDR3 DNA sequence: TGTGCCACCAGCAGGCCGGGCGGGGGGGCCATTCAGCCCCAGCATTTT.

A few counts support this clone. V usage is TRBV2 and J usage is TRBJ1-1; 11 nucleotides match TRBD1. The CDR3 spans 14 residues. Trimming at V came to 8 bases and at J to 1 base, leaving 3 bases not matched to a gene. The germline CDR1 and CDR2 sequences are SNHLY and FYNNEI. The CDR3 spells CASRTGGENTEAFF. The CDR3 coding sequence is TGTGCCAGCCGGACAGGGGGCGAGAACACTGAAGCTTTCTTT.